This T cell receptor beta chain was retrieved from a study of beta chain features in type 1 diabetes. Whole-study context: The patient and healthy donor groups were comparable for age, gender and cell yields.

Expressed TCRB transcripts were sequenced because the entire RNA isolate underwent reverse transcription. The data were produced by immunoSEQ multiplex PCR, yet TCRdb's version contains in-frame clones alone and is incomplete. The sample lists about 240,000 clones; 27% were seen once. Germline V gene data show CDR1 as SGHNT and CDR2 as YENEEA. This CDR3 comprises 12 residues. The germline V and J ends were trimmed by 3 bases and 9 bases, with 12 bases remaining between them. Material for sequencing was central memory CD4+ T cells from blood. The genes are TRBV11-3 and TRBJ2-7, with D uncertain. The clonotype was recovered from a man younger than 45 in good health. This CDR3 reads CASSFDGNGQYF. For the CDR3, the DNA is TGTGCCAGCAGCTTTGATGGGAACGGGCAGTACTTC.